These 26 T cell receptor beta chains share one sample of origin, sequenced in a study of identical twins. In TCRdb, the 5' RACE reads were re-called with MiXCR into one record per CDR3 protein. The table records about 520,000 distinct CDR3 sequences, around 20% of them present only once. The same data also contributed to another study, on T cells expressing NK-cell markers.

Sequencing was done on a sample of CD4+ T cells sorted from blood. The receptors were sampled from a woman aged 18-29 years in good health.

This clonotype has only a few counts. The V gene is TRBV4-2, the J gene TRBJ2-3; TRBD2 aligns across 9 bases. The CDR3 has 15 residues. The J segment lost 2 bases and the V segment lost 1 base, leaving 1 base of the junction unmatched. CDR1 is LGHNA, CDR2 YNFKEQ, per germline. In DNA, the CDR3 is TGTGCCAGCAGCCAAGGACTAGCGGTCACAGATACGCAGTATTTT. It codes for CASSQGLAVTDTQYF.

The chain links TRBV12-3 or TRBV12-4 to TRBJ1-1; no clear D. The CDR3 spans 14 residues. V lost 4 bases, J lost 0 bases, and 9 bases lay in between. CDR3 in amino acids: CASSSARLNTEAFF. As DNA, the CDR3 is TGTGCCAGCAGTTCGGCCAGACTGAACACTGAAGCTTTCTTT.

There are a few counts of this clonotype. The V gene is TRBV6-5, the J gene TRBJ2-7, with D unresolved. Germline V lookup: CDR1 MNHEY, CDR2 SVGAGI. The CDR3 contains 14 residues. Trimming removed 0 bases at V and 0 bases at J, with 6 bases between. As DNA, the CDR3 is TGTGCCAGCAGTTACTCGGCCAGCTCCTACGAGCAGTACTTC. Encoded protein: CASSYSASSYEQYF.

The chain uses TRBV7-3 and TRBJ1-1, with D uncertain. V gave up 5 bases and J gave up 0 bases, with 10 bases separating them. Germline assignment: CDR1 SGHTA and CDR2 FQGTGA. The CDR3 length is 14 residues. CDR3 sequence: CASSPGYMNTEAFF. The CDR3 DNA reads TGTGCCAGCAGCCCCGGATACATGAACACTGAAGCTTTCTTT.

This clonotype appeared a few times. The rearrangement joins TRBV20-1 to TRBJ2-7; 8 bases fit TRBD2. CDR3 length: 16 amino acids. CDR1 DFQATT and CDR2 SNEGSKA come from the germline V gene (reference sequence). V gave up 0 bases and J gave up 2 bases; unmatched junction bases: 9. The DNA for the CDR3 is TGCAGTGCTAGAGATTCTCGGACTAGCAGGACCTACGAGCAGTACTTC. Amino acid sequence: CSARDSRTSRTYEQYF.

This clonotype appeared a few times. V and J are TRBV4-3 and TRBJ2-2; 8 bases are a match to TRBD1. Trimming at V came to 4 bases and at J to 1 base, leaving 5 bases not matched to a gene. Germline-derived CDR1 and CDR2 are LGHNA and YSLEER. The CDR3 consists of 16 residues. Written as DNA, the CDR3 is TGCGCCAGCAGCCTCTTACAGGGGGTGAACACCGGGGAGCTGTTTTTT. Translated: CASSLLQGVNTGELFF.

The chain carries TRBV20-1 and TRBJ2-1; D is unresolved. Germline V gene data show CDR1 as DFQATT and CDR2 as SNEGSKA (reference sequence). The V end was cut by 0 bases, the J end by 2 bases, with 5 bases between. This CDR3 contains 13 residues. CDR3 DNA sequence: TGCAGTGCTAGAGAGTGGGCCTACAATGAGCAGTTCTTC. Amino acids: CSAREWAYNEQFF.

Ten or more counts support this clonotype. This chain links TRBV5-6 with TRBJ2-1, with D uncertain. Trimming stripped 5 bases from V and 3 bases from J, with 9 bases between. This CDR3 is built from 13 residues. Germline-derived CDR1 and CDR2 are SGHDT and YYEEEE. In DNA form, the CDR3 reads TGTGCCAGCAGGCTTCTTGACTACAATGAGCAGTTCTTC. Translation: CASRLLDYNEQFF.

This clonotype has a single count. The V and J genes are TRBV24-1 and TRBJ2-6; weak D call: TRBD1 (6 bases). The V and J ends lost 9 bases and 2 bases respectively, with 7 bases between them. This CDR3 region has 13 residues. Germline V lookup: CDR1 KGHDR, CDR2 SFDVKD. CDR3 coding DNA: TGTGCCACCCAGGGGCCTGGGGCCAACGTCCTGACTTTC. Amino acid sequence: CATQGPGANVLTF.

This clonotype was picked up a small number of times. The chain employs TRBV5-6 and TRBJ2-7; a possible D gene is TRBD1 (5 bases). V lost 4 bases and J 2 bases, leaving 10 bases between the germline ends. CDR1 SGHDT and CDR2 YYEEEE come from the germline V gene. The CDR3 is made up of 13 amino acids. In DNA form, the CDR3 reads TGTGCCAGCAGCCCAGGGCCCCCCTACGAGCAGTACTTC. Residues: CASSPGPPYEQYF.

The J gene is TRBJ1-6, the V gene TRBV9; unclear D gene. CDR1 is SGDLS and CDR2 is YYNGEE in the germline V gene. Trimming pared 0 bases from V and 8 bases from J, leaving 9 bases between. CDR3 length equals 14 residues. DNA of the CDR3: TGTGCCAGCAGCGTAGGGGGAAACGATTCACCCCTCCACTTT. This encodes CASSVGGNDSPLHF.

This clonotype was detected only a few times. The chain has TRBV19 and TRBJ1-5; D unclear. The CDR3 contains 13 residues. V was shortened by 1 base and J by 6 bases, with 7 bases between the two germline ends. Germline assignment: CDR1 LNHDA and CDR2 SQIVND (reference sequence). The CDR3 region has the DNA TGTGCCAGTAGTATAGCGGGAATTCAGCCCCAGCATTTT. Its protein is CASSIAGIQPQHF. Together with reference TRBV19 and TRBJ1-5, the CDR3 gives the full variable domain: DGGITQSPKYLFRKEGQNVTLSCEQNLNHDAMYWYRQDPGQGLRLIYYSQIVNDFQKGDIAEGYSVSREKKESFPLTVTSAQKNPTAFYLCASSIAGIQPQHFGDGTRLSIL.

V is TRBV20-1 and J is TRBJ2-7, with a weak D call TRBD1 (5 bases). The germline V gene encodes CDR1 DFQATT and CDR2 SNEGSKA (reference sequence). Trimming cost V 3 bases and J 5 bases, with 20 bases left between them. CDR3 length: 15 residues. In DNA, the CDR3 is TGCAGTGCTAGGGCTAGGGGTAGGTCTTTCGACGAGCAGTACTTC. Translating it yields CSARARGRSFDEQYF.

This rearrangement joins TRBV5-1 to TRBJ2-1, with a possible D match to TRBD1 (6 bases). Per the germline V gene, CDR1 is SGHRS and CDR2 is YFSETQ. The length of the CDR3 is 16 residues. Between the trimmed V and J ends, which lost 4 bases and 3 bases, there was a span of 17 bases. The CDR3 DNA reads TGCGCCAGCAGCCCCCAGGGCTCCAGGGGCTACAATGAGCAGTTCTTC. Protein product: CASSPQGSRGYNEQFF.

The chain has TRBV2 and TRBJ1-5; D unclear. V lost 5 bases to trimming and J lost 2 bases, with 10 bases between them. From germline, CDR1 is SNHLY and CDR2 FYNNEI. This CDR3 region has 14 residues. The CDR3 region is CASSYREGNQPQHF. The CDR3 nucleotides read TGTGCCAGCAGTTACCGGGAAGGCAATCAGCCCCAGCATTTT.

The V and J genes are TRBV20-1 and TRBJ2-1; the D is unclear. Trimming took off 6 bases at V and 10 bases at J, with 16 bases between the two ends. Germline CDR1 is DFQATT and CDR2 is SNEGSKA (reference sequence). This CDR3 comprises 12 residues. CDR3 nucleotides: TGCAGTGCCTCCTGGGTCGTTAGGGAGCAGTTCTTC. Translation: CSASWVVREQFF.

The V call is TRBV29-1, the J call TRBJ1-1; D might be TRBD1 (5 bases). Germline values: CDR1 SQVTM, CDR2 ANQGSEA. CDR3 size: 16 residues. Trimming stripped 5 bases from V and 0 bases from J, with 19 bases between. This CDR3 reads CSVLSPGVAMNTEAFF. CDR3 DNA sequence: TGCAGCGTTTTGAGTCCGGGGGTGGCCATGAACACTGAAGCTTTCTTT.

The genes are TRBV25-1 and TRBJ1-3, with D perhaps TRBD1 (5 bases). Trimming pared 3 bases from V and 7 bases from J, leaving 22 bases between. The germline CDR1 and CDR2 sequences are MGHDK and SYGVNS. The CDR3 runs to 17 residues. The CDR3 here is CASSDQGEPRASNTIYF. CDR3 sequence (DNA): TGTGCCAGCAGTGATCAAGGGGAGCCACGGGCCTCGAACACCATATATTTT. The variable domain in full, with the rest retrieved from reference TRBV25-1 and TRBJ1-3, is EADIYQTPRYLVIGTGKKITLECSQTMGHDKMYWYQQDPGMELHLIHYSYGVNSTEKGDLSSESTVSRIRTEHFPLTLESARPSHTSQYLCASSDQGEPRASNTIYFGEGSWLTVV.

This clonotype was observed a handful of times. A read error may produce the germline difference seen at one junction end. This chain joins TRBV12-3 or TRBV12-4 and TRBJ1-2; possibly TRBD1 for D (5 bases). This CDR3 comprises 16 residues. The CDR3 DNA follows: TGTGCCAGCAGTTCCCGTTCTGGGGCGCCTAAGTATGGCTACACCTTC. Amino acid sequence: CASSSRSGAPKYGYTF.

This clonotype has a handful of counts. V usage is TRBV2 and J usage is TRBJ1-2, with D unclear. The CDR3 has 14 residues. CDR1 is SNHLY, CDR2 FYNNEI, per germline. V lost 2 bases, J lost 4 bases, and 11 bases lay in between. CDR3 DNA sequence: TGTGCCAGCAGTGAATTCTCGGGAGGCTATGGCTACACCTTC. This sequence encodes CASSEFSGGYGYTF. Drawing the rest from reference TRBV2 and TRBJ1-2, the complete variable domain is EPEVTQTPSHQVTQMGQEVILRCVPISNHLYFYWYRQILGQKVEFLVSFYNNEISEKSEIFDDQFSVERPDGSNFTLKIRSTKLEDSAMYFCASSEFSGGYGYTFGSGTRLTVV.

This clonotype has a handful of counts. This sequence joins TRBV7-9 and TRBJ1-1, with 9 bases identical to TRBD1. Germline V CDR1 and CDR2: SEHNR, FQNEAQ (reference sequence). This CDR3 has 14 residues. The V gene end was trimmed by 5 bases and the J gene end by 5 bases; junction bases not matched to a gene: 6. CDR3 bases: TGTGCCAGCAGCGGACAGGGGAGGAGTACTGAAGCTTTCTTT. Translation gives CASSGQGRSTEAFF.

This clonotype was found a few times. V is TRBV29-1 and J is TRBJ1-4; D gene ambiguous. Germline CDR1 and CDR2: SQVTM and ANQGSEA. This CDR3 contains 13 residues. V shed 4 bases and J shed 4 bases, with 10 bases lying between them. The CDR3 DNA is TGCAGCGTTGTAGGCCAGATTAATGAAAAACTGTTTTTT. Translation: CSVVGQINEKLFF. The full variable domain, completed using reference TRBV29-1 and TRBJ1-4, is SAVISQKPSRDICQRGTSLTIQCQVDSQVTMMFWYRQQPGQSLTLIATANQGSEATYESGFVIDKFPISRPNLTFSTLTVSNMSPEDSSIYLCSVVGQINEKLFFGSGTQLSVL.

This clonotype has a handful of counts. The V gene is TRBV9, the J gene TRBJ1-4; TRBD1 might be the D (5 bases). CDR1 and CDR2 (germline): SGDLS, YYNGEE. This CDR3 is built from 16 residues. Trimming took off 4 bases at V and 8 bases at J, with 21 bases between the two ends. The CDR3 loop reads CASSPNSQGSREKLFF. The CDR3 DNA reads TGTGCCAGCAGCCCAAATTCTCAGGGAAGTAGGGAAAAACTGTTTTTT.

J is TRBJ1-3 and V is TRBV20-1; TRBD1 is a possible D gene (6 bases). The germline V gene has CDR1 DFQATT and CDR2 SNEGSKA (reference sequence). CDR3 length: 16 residues. Trimming took 6 bases from V and 0 from J, leaving 18 bases between them. The CDR3 region is CSATTTGKVSGNTIYF. The CDR3 bases are TGCAGTGCAACCACTACAGGGAAGGTCTCTGGAAACACCATATATTTT.

This chain connects TRBV10-3 to TRBJ2-1, with TRBD2 matching over 8 bases. CDR3 length equals 15 residues. After removal of 0 bases from V and 7 bases from J, the junction contained 5 bases not matched to a gene. Germline V gene lookup returns CDR1 ENHRY and CDR2 SYGVKD. The CDR3 is CAISESLAGRNEQFF. In DNA form, the CDR3 reads TGTGCCATCAGTGAGTCGTTAGCGGGGAGGAATGAGCAGTTCTTC.

This chain connects TRBV4-3 to TRBJ1-2, with 7 bases that match TRBD1. The CDR3 extends over 14 amino acids. V lost 0 bases and J lost 7; bases outside the gene matches: 5. Germline-derived CDR1 and CDR2 are LGHNA and YSLEER. CDR3: CASSQEMAGGGYTF. DNA for the CDR3: TGCGCCAGCAGCCAAGAAATGGCAGGGGGTGGCTACACCTTC.